Below are 18 T cell receptor beta chains sequenced from a single sample in a study of shared clonotypes between healthy human individuals (TCRdb year 2020). Library method: the immunoSEQ multiplex PCR assay. This is the immuneACCESS table as TCRdb keeps it, with only in-frame sequences that have V and J called. A part of the clones is gone; compared with another copy, unresolved V genes explain less than half, and the rest is unexplained. The sample table shows around 500,000 clones, and roughly 80% are seen once. Together, the top ten hold approximately 13% of the sample. The source material was PBMCs. The receptors were sampled from a woman between 35 and 50 years old in good health. Some clones in this sample may be carry-over from other donors' samples.

This chain links TRBV11-2 with TRBJ2-5, with D possibly being TRBD2 (5 bases). CDR1 is SGHAT, CDR2 FQNNGV, per germline. This CDR3 region has 14 residues. Trimming cost V 1 base and J 7 bases, with 13 bases left between them. The CDR3 DNA reads as TGTGCCAGCAGCTTAGTTTCCGGGAAAGGGACCCAGTACTTC. This translates into CASSLVSGKGTQYF.

This chain joins TRBV5-1 and TRBJ2-2; possibly TRBD2 for D (6 bases). CDR1 and CDR2 from the germline V gene are SGHRS and YFSETQ. V was cut by 4 bases and J by 4 bases, with 17 bases left in between. This CDR3 comprises 16 residues. For the CDR3, the DNA is TGCGCCAGCAGCCCAGACCCGAGACTAGGCACCGGGGAGCTGTTTTTT. Protein: CASSPDPRLGTGELFF.

This rearrangement joins TRBV11-3 to TRBJ2-7, with 7 bases that match TRBD1. V was clipped by 6 bases and J by 6 bases; unmatched bases: 8. This CDR3 is built from 13 residues. CDR1 and CDR2 from the germline V gene are SGHNT and YENEEA. CDR3 in DNA: TGTGCCAGCAGTTCGGGACAGAAACCCGAGCAGTACTTC. Translation: CASSSGQKPEQYF.

V is TRBV9 and J is TRBJ1-2; D is perhaps TRBD1 (5 bases). Germline values: CDR1 SGDLS, CDR2 YYNGEE. The germline V and J ends were trimmed by 2 bases and 7 bases, with 6 bases remaining between them. The CDR3 is 11 amino acids. The CDR3 bases are TGTGCCAGCAGCGTCAGGGCTGGCTACACCTTC. The encoded protein is CASSVRAGYTF.

A word on this clone: Other DNA sequences in this sample translate to the same CDR3. For the CDR3, the DNA is TGTGCCAGCAGGGGGGCCGCCTACGAGCAGTACTTC. It translates to CASRGAAYEQYF. This rearrangement joins TRBV2 to TRBJ2-7; tentative D call: TRBD1 (6 bases). V was shortened by 6 bases and J by 2 bases, with 8 bases between the two germline ends. The CDR3 has 12 amino acids. The germline gives CDR1 SNHLY, CDR2 FYNNEI.

The chain carries TRBV6-5 and TRBJ2-2, with D possibly being TRBD2 (5 bases). The CDR3 runs to 13 residues. V gave up 6 bases and J gave up 4 bases, with 9 bases separating them. From germline, CDR1 is MNHEY and CDR2 SVGAGI. In DNA form, the CDR3 reads TGTGCCAGCAGGAGGGCGGCCACCGGGGAGCTGTTTTTT. Its translation: CASRRAATGELFF.

The rearrangement uses TRBV28 and TRBJ2-7; D assignment may be TRBD1 or TRBD2 (5 bases each). The V gene lost 7 bases and the J gene lost 5 bases, with 15 bases spanning the gap. The CDR3 sequence is 13 residues long. CDR1 is MDHEN, CDR2 SYDVKM, per germline. The CDR3 protein is CASTPWGIHEQYF. The CDR3 DNA reads TGTGCCAGCACCCCTTGGGGGATCCACGAGCAGTACTTC.

This clone was counted a single time. This chain links TRBV27 with TRBJ2-7; TRBD2 might be the D (5 bases). CDR3 length: 15 residues. The germline gives CDR1 MNHEY, CDR2 SMNVEV (reference sequence). V was cut by 6 bases and J by 0 bases, with 15 bases left in between. The CDR3: CASRVSARSSYEQYF. CDR3 bases: TGTGCCAGCAGGGTTAGCGCAAGGAGCTCCTACGAGCAGTACTTC.

This sequence joins TRBV25-1 and TRBJ1-1; D remains ambiguous. V lost 3 bases to trimming and J lost 9 bases, with 14 bases between them. This CDR3 region has 13 residues. Germline V gene lookup returns CDR1 MGHDK and CDR2 SYGVNS. The CDR3 protein is CASSDETLTKAFF. CDR3 nucleotides: TGTGCCAGCAGTGATGAAACACTCACCAAAGCTTTCTTT.

In its sample, this clone was seen a few times. The chain uses TRBV30 and TRBJ1-6, with 8 bases aligning to TRBD1. Germline V gene sequence: CDR1 GTSNPN, CDR2 SVGIG (reference sequence). V lost 2 bases to trimming and J lost 6 bases; unmatched junction nucleotides: 3. The CDR3 extends over 14 amino acids. CDR3 protein: CAWSQDRANSPLHF. As DNA, the CDR3 is TGTGCCTGGAGTCAGGACAGGGCTAATTCACCCCTCCACTTT.

The V call is TRBV7-3, the J call TRBJ2-1; 9 bases align to TRBD2. In germline, CDR1 is SGHTA, CDR2 FQGTGA. This CDR3 has 16 residues. V trimming: 1 base; J trimming: 3 bases; junction bases outside the gene matches: 4. The CDR3 DNA reads TGTGCCAGCAGCTTAATGGGTAGCGGGAGCTACAATGAGCAGTTCTTC. Translating it yields CASSLMGSGSYNEQFF. Using reference TRBV7-3 and TRBJ2-1 for the parts outside the CDR3, the full variable domain is GAGVSQTPSNKVTEKGKYVELRCDPISGHTALYWYRQSLGQGPEFLIYFQGTGAADDSGLPNDRFFAVRPEGSVSTLKIQRTERGDSAVYLCASSLMGSGSYNEQFFGPGTRLTVL.

The rearrangement links TRBV27 to TRBJ2-7; 8 bases line up with TRBD1. The CDR3 is 12 amino acids. After removal of 5 bases from V and 7 bases from J, the junction contained 4 bases not matched to a gene. The germline gives CDR1 MNHEY, CDR2 SMNVEV (reference sequence). Here the CDR3 reads CASSVHRGEQYF. CDR3 sequence (DNA): TGTGCCAGCAGTGTCCACAGGGGGGAGCAGTACTTC.

The chain employs TRBV11-2 and TRBJ1-1, with D tentatively TRBD1 (5 bases). V shed 1 base and J shed 0 bases, with 9 bases lying between them. CDR3 length: 15 amino acids. Germline V gene lookup returns CDR1 SGHAT and CDR2 FQNNGV. The CDR3 nucleotides are TGTGCCAGCAGCTTAGGCAGGGCCATGAACACTGAAGCTTTCTTT. This codes for CASSLGRAMNTEAFF.

Comment on this clone: Other DNA sequences from this sample encode an identical CDR3 as well. The chain combines TRBV28 with TRBJ1-5; unclear D gene. Trimming removed 6 bases from V and 4 bases from J, with 10 bases in between. This CDR3 is built from 13 residues. In germline, CDR1 is MDHEN, CDR2 SYDVKM. The CDR3: CASSSFSNQPQHF. Written as DNA, the CDR3 is TGTGCCAGCAGCTCATTTTCTAATCAGCCCCAGCATTTT.

In this sample, this clone turned up once. The V and J genes are TRBV7-6 and TRBJ2-2; 9 bases match TRBD1. Germline values: CDR1 SGHVS, CDR2 FNYEAQ. The CDR3 length is 16 residues. The ends lost 7 bases at V and 3 bases at J; junction bases unmatched: 9. CDR3 amino acids: CASKSPGTGHTGELFF. For the CDR3, the DNA is TGTGCCAGCAAAAGCCCCGGGACAGGGCACACCGGGGAGCTGTTTTTT.

This clone has only one observation. The rearrangement uses TRBV5-5 and TRBJ1-1, with D uncertain. Per germline, CDR1 SGHKS and CDR2 YYEKEE (reference sequence). V shed 6 bases and J shed 8 bases, with 17 bases lying between them. The CDR3 runs 13 residues. The chain's CDR3 is CASNPPLRSEAFF. CDR3 nucleotides: TGTGCCAGCAACCCCCCCCTTCGGAGCGAAGCTTTCTTT.

This chain uses TRBV18 with TRBJ2-5, with D perhaps TRBD2 (6 bases). CDR3 length: 13 amino acids. V lost 4 bases and J lost 10, with 16 bases in between. From germline, CDR1 is KGHSH and CDR2 LQKENI. CDR3 sequence reads: CASSRGTVIDQYF. The CDR3 DNA follows: TGTGCCAGCTCACGGGGGACTGTGATTGACCAGTACTTC.

In its sample, this clone was seen a few times. The chain employs TRBV4-1 and TRBJ1-2; D ambiguous. V was shortened by 1 base and J by 6 bases, with 6 bases between the two germline ends. Germline V gene lookup returns CDR1 MGHRA and CDR2 YSYEKL. The CDR3 runs 12 residues. CDR3 DNA sequence: TGCGCCAGCAGCCAAGGTGCAGATGGCTACACCTTC. Translated, it gives CASSQGADGYTF.